These 32 T cell receptor beta chains were sequenced from one sample in a study of T cells in Graves' hyperthyroidism and ophthalmopathy (dated by TCRdb to the late 2010s). Libraries were built with multiplex PCR. The sequencer listed for this sample is Illumina HiSeq 2000. TCR beta CDR3 regions were amplified from RNA transcripts. The TCR CDR3 was subjected to a first round of RT-PCR using the HTBI primer set and the Qiagen OneStep RT-PCR kit. TCRdb took the public reads, trimmed them with fastp at Q25, ran MiXCR for clone calling and kept in-frame beta chains. One record per CDR3 amino acid sequence lists the most common genes and DNA. For this sample the table gives fewer than 400,000 distinct CDR3 sequences, of which about 15% were detected only once. The top ten clonotypes cover about 27% of the sample. Sequences were obtained from blood. The receptors originated from a woman between 18 and 30 years old with Graves' hyperthyroidism that later progressed to Graves' ophthalmopathy.

This clonotype was seen ten or more times. The CDR3 sequence: CACQVNTEAFF. The CDR3, as DNA: TGTGCCTGTCAGGTGAACACTGAAGCTTTCTTT. The chain recombines TRBV30 with TRBJ1-1; D is ambiguous. This CDR3 has 11 residues. The germline CDR1 and CDR2 sequences are GTSNPN and SVGIG (reference sequence). Between the trimmed V and J ends, which lost 6 bases and 0 bases, there was a span of 5 bases.

This clonotype was found many times. The genes are TRBV2 and TRBJ2-6; tentatively, D is TRBD1 or TRBD2 (5 bases each). Looked up from germline, CDR1 is SNHLY and CDR2 is FYNNEI. The germline V and J ends were trimmed by 6 bases and 2 bases, with 11 bases remaining between them. This CDR3 has 15 amino acids. CDR3 protein: CASREEGAGANVLTF. Written as DNA, the CDR3 is TGTGCCAGCAGGGAGGAAGGGGCTGGGGCCAACGTCCTGACTTTC.

The gene calls are TRBV4-1 and TRBJ1-5; 8 nucleotides align to TRBD1. V lost 0 bases, J lost 4 bases, and 2 bases stayed unmatched. The CDR3 covers 15 residues. Germline-derived CDR1 and CDR2 are MGHRA and YSYEKL. The CDR3, as DNA: TGCGCCAGCAGCCAAGAGGGACAGGTAAATCAGCCCCAGCATTTT. Translating it yields CASSQEGQVNQPQHF.

This clonotype has a count of ten or more. The rearrangement links TRBV6-2 or TRBV6-3 to TRBJ2-7; D unresolved. Trimming cost V 3 bases and J 7 bases, with 13 bases left between them. CDR1 and CDR2 (germline): MNHEY, SVGEGT. The CDR3 extends over 13 amino acids. This CDR3 is CASSYYTGVEQYF. The CDR3 DNA sequence: TGTGCCAGCAGTTATTACACCGGCGTTGAGCAGTACTTC.

This sequence joins TRBV29-1 and TRBJ2-4; 8 bases line up with TRBD1. Germline V gene data show CDR1 as SQVTM and CDR2 as ANQGSEA. This CDR3 has 14 residues. J was trimmed by 6 bases and V by 6 bases; bases with no gene match: 10. The CDR3 DNA is TGCAGCGTCCGAGACAGGGGCCACAGAAACATTCAGTACTTC. It codes for CSVRDRGHRNIQYF.

This clonotype has a count of ten or more. The chain recombines TRBV12-3 or TRBV12-4 with TRBJ2-7; TRBD1 matches 7 bases. The CDR3 is 15 residues long. The V gene end was trimmed by 5 bases and the J gene end by 9 bases; junction bases not matched to a gene: 16. CDR3 bases: TGTGCCAGCAGTCCCGCCGGGACAGCCGGGCTTTTGCAGTACTTC. Translation: CASSPAGTAGLLQYF.

This clonotype was observed a handful of times. The chain combines TRBV25-1 with TRBJ2-7; D not resolved. Germline assignment: CDR1 MGHDK and CDR2 SYGVNS. Trimming removed 0 bases from V and 5 bases from J, with 11 bases in between. The CDR3 runs to 14 residues. The CDR3 DNA reads TGTGCCAGCAGTGAATATTTTGTACCCCACGAGCAGTACTTC. Protein sequence: CASSEYFVPHEQYF.

This rearrangement joins TRBV29-1 to TRBJ1-2; D is possibly TRBD1 (5 bases). The V and J ends lost 8 bases and 8 bases respectively, with 15 bases between them. The CDR3 is 11 residues long. Germline CDR1 and CDR2: SQVTM and ANQGSEA. The CDR3 nucleotides read TGCAGCATCTCAGGGCGGTTCGGCTACACCTTC. It translates to CSISGRFGYTF.

CDR3 coding DNA: TGTGCCAGCACCGAGGCAGGGGAGGATACGCAGTATTTT. This gives the protein CASTEAGEDTQYF. The chain links TRBV7-3 to TRBJ2-3; D possibly corresponds to TRBD1 (6 bases). The CDR3 covers 13 residues. V dropped 7 bases and J dropped 6 bases, with 14 bases sitting between them. Looked up from germline, CDR1 is SGHTA and CDR2 is FQGTGA.

This clonotype was observed at least ten times. The chain carries TRBV18 and TRBJ1-1; 8 bases align to TRBD1. The CDR3 is made up of 16 amino acids. V lost 2 bases to trimming and J lost 1 base; unmatched junction nucleotides: 6. In germline, CDR1 is KGHSH, CDR2 LQKENI. The CDR3 here is CASSPSGQGSNTEAFF. CDR3 bases: TGTGCCAGCTCACCATCCGGACAGGGTTCGAACACTGAAGCTTTCTTT.

There are a few counts of this clonotype. A read error is possible here, since a much larger clone lies one base away. J is TRBJ2-1 and V is TRBV2; D uncertain. Trimming removed 6 bases at V and 8 bases at J, with 5 bases between. This CDR3 is built from 10 residues. Germline loops: CDR1 SNHLY, CDR2 FYNNEI. Here the CDR3 reads CASRADEQFF. The CDR3 bases are TGTGCCAGCAGGGCCGATGAGCAGTTCTTC.

In this sample, this clonotype turned up many times. This chain uses TRBV2 with TRBJ1-5; a weak D match, TRBD1 (6 bases). V gave up 1 base and J gave up 2 bases, with 9 bases separating them. The CDR3 has 15 residues. CDR1 and CDR2 (germline): SNHLY, FYNNEI. In nucleotides, the CDR3 is TGTGCCAGCAGTGAAGTCCGGGGGCGCAATCAGCCCCAGCATTTT. Translating gives CASSEVRGRNQPQHF. Based on the CDR3 plus reference TRBV2 and TRBJ1-5, the full variable domain is EPEVTQTPSHQVTQMGQEVILRCVPISNHLYFYWYRQILGQKVEFLVSFYNNEISEKSEIFDDQFSVERPDGSNFTLKIRSTKLEDSAMYFCASSEVRGRNQPQHFGDGTRLSIL.

The chain has TRBV28 and TRBJ2-1, with 8 bases fitting TRBD2. CDR3 length: 15 residues. Looked up from germline, CDR1 is MDHEN and CDR2 is SYDVKM. The trim removed 2 bases at V and 7 bases at J, leaving 7 bases unmatched. Here the CDR3 DNA reads TGTGCCAGCAGTTTACCATCAGCGGGAGCTAATGAGCAGTTCTTC. This sequence encodes CASSLPSAGANEQFF.

The chain has TRBV13 and TRBJ2-2; D may be TRBD2 (5 bases). CDR1 is PRHDT and CDR2 is FYEKMQ in the germline V gene (reference sequence). Trimming cost V 5 bases and J 8 bases, with 12 bases left between them. The CDR3 totals 13 residues. CDR3 bases: TGTGCCAGCAGCCCGGGGTTGCCGGGGGAGCTGTTTTTT. This sequence encodes CASSPGLPGELFF.

This chain connects TRBV5-4 to TRBJ2-2; D may be TRBD1 (5 bases). This CDR3 spans 14 amino acids. Germline V gene data show CDR1 as SGHNT and CDR2 as YYREEE (reference sequence). V lost 9 bases and J 6 bases, leaving 18 bases between the germline ends. The CDR3 DNA reads as TGTGCCATCCCTCTCCAGGGATTAGCCGGGGAGCTGTTTTTT. Translating gives CAIPLQGLAGELFF.

There are many counts of this clonotype. This chain connects TRBV28 to TRBJ1-2, with D perhaps matching TRBD1 (5 bases). This CDR3 comprises 12 residues. Trimming removed 3 bases at V and 8 bases at J, with 10 bases between. Germline values: CDR1 MDHEN, CDR2 SYDVKM. The CDR3: CASSLGVGGYTF. In nucleotides, the CDR3 is TGTGCCAGCAGTTTGGGGGTCGGGGGCTACACCTTC.

This clonotype was counted at least ten times. The chain recombines TRBV7-2 with TRBJ2-7; 12 positions agree with TRBD2. CDR1 is SGHTA and CDR2 is FQGNSA in the germline V gene. The CDR3 is 16 residues long. V trimming: 1 base; J trimming: 0 bases; junction bases outside the gene matches: 1. The CDR3 reads CASSLGLAGASYEQYF. As DNA, the CDR3 is TGTGCCAGCAGCTTAGGACTAGCGGGAGCCTCCTACGAGCAGTACTTC.

This clonotype occurred a few times. This chain uses TRBV6-4 with TRBJ1-1, with D perhaps matching TRBD1 (6 bases). From germline, CDR1 is MRHNA and CDR2 SNTAGT. V gave up 0 bases and J gave up 4 bases, with 9 bases separating them. The CDR3 runs to 14 residues. This chain's CDR3 is CASSDSPTGTEAFF. DNA for the CDR3: TGTGCCAGCAGTGACTCACCGACAGGCACTGAAGCTTTCTTT.

This chain connects TRBV6-2 or TRBV6-3 to TRBJ2-2; 7 positions match TRBD2. Germline CDR1 and CDR2: MNHEY and SVGEGT. Trimming at V came to 0 bases and at J to 0 bases, leaving 7 bases not matched to a gene. The CDR3 has 18 amino acids. The CDR3, as DNA: TGTGCCAGCAGTTACTCGATGGAGGGAGGGCCGAACACCGGGGAGCTGTTTTTT. It is translated as CASSYSMEGGPNTGELFF.

Concerning this clonotype itself: An end of the junction does not agree with germline; a read error may underlie this. The V and J genes are TRBV7-8 and TRBJ1-1; no clear D gene. The CDR3 is 16 residues long. CDR1 is SGHVS, CDR2 FQNEAQ, per germline. As DNA, the CDR3 is TGTGCCAGCAGCTTAGTTTCGGCACACAAGAACACTAAAGCTTTCTTT. Translated: CASSLVSAHKNTKAFF.

Only a few counts were recorded for this clonotype. The chain links TRBV28 to TRBJ2-2, with a possible D match to TRBD2 (6 bases). Germline-derived CDR1 and CDR2 are MDHEN and SYDVKM. The CDR3 totals 15 residues. The V end was cut by 6 bases, the J end by 0 bases, with 11 bases between. CDR3 loop: CASSPGLPNTGELFF. CDR3 nucleotide sequence: TGTGCCAGCAGCCCGGGACTCCCGAACACCGGGGAGCTGTTTTTT. Supplemented by reference TRBV28 and TRBJ2-2, the full variable domain reads DVKVTQSSRYLVKRTGEKVFLECVQDMDHENMFWYRQDPGLGLRLIYFSYDVKMKEKGDIPEGYSVSREKKERFSLILESASTNQTSMYLCASSPGLPNTGELFFGEGSRLTVL.

This clonotype was seen repeatedly, ten times or more. The V call is TRBV28, the J call TRBJ2-5; D may be TRBD1 (6 bases). CDR1 is MDHEN and CDR2 is SYDVKM in the germline V gene. Trimming stripped 1 base from V and 1 base from J, with 13 bases between. The CDR3 runs to 16 residues. The CDR3 coding sequence is TGTGCCAGCAGTTTATTGGGGGCCCTAAGCCAAGAGACCCAGTACTTC. Amino acids: CASSLLGALSQETQYF.

This clonotype was recorded many times. The gene calls are TRBV7-2 and TRBJ2-7; possible D gene TRBD1, 7 bases. CDR3 size: 15 residues. The V gene's germline CDR1 is SGHTA and CDR2 FQGNSA. V lost 1 base to trimming and J lost 4 bases, with 14 bases between them. The CDR3 nucleotides are TGTGCCAGCAGCTTAGAAGGGGGCGGAGGGTACGAGCAGTACTTC. It specifies CASSLEGGGGYEQYF.

The V and J genes are TRBV5-1 and TRBJ2-1; 7 positions match TRBD1. The CDR3 is 16 amino acids. Germline assignment: CDR1 SGHRS and CDR2 YFSETQ. V dropped 0 bases and J dropped 4; count of bases not matched to a gene: 7. CDR3 in DNA: TGCGCCAGCAGCTTGGCACAGGGGCCGTATTACAATGAGCAGTTCTTC. It specifies CASSLAQGPYYNEQFF. Looking up the rest from reference TRBV5-1 and TRBJ2-1 gives the full variable domain: KAGVTQTPRYLIKTRGQQVTLSCSPISGHRSVSWYQQTPGQGLQFLFEYFSETQRNKGNFPGRFSGRQFSNSRSEMNVSTLELGDSALYLCASSLAQGPYYNEQFFGPGTRLTVL.

This clonotype appeared a few times. The V call is TRBV12-3 or TRBV12-4, the J call TRBJ1-5; D unresolved. The length of the CDR3 is 12 residues. Trimming took 7 bases from V and 3 from J, leaving 7 bases between them. CDR3 nucleotide sequence: TGTGCCAGCACCTCCGTCAATCAGCCCCAGCATTTT. Translating it yields CASTSVNQPQHF.

The rearrangement joins TRBV4-3 to TRBJ2-5; 9 bases align to TRBD1. The trim removed 4 bases at V and 3 bases at J, leaving 12 bases unmatched. The CDR3 sequence is 17 residues long. CDR1 and CDR2 from the germline V gene are LGHNA and YSLEER. DNA of the CDR3: TGCGCCAGCAGCCTGAATTTACCGGGACAGGGTAAAGAGACCCAGTACTTC. Its protein is CASSLNLPGQGKETQYF.

This clonotype was detected ten times or more. The chain recombines TRBV3-1 with TRBJ2-3, with D maybe TRBD2 (6 bases). The V gene lost 2 bases and the J gene lost 6 bases, with 24 bases spanning the gap. CDR1 LGHDT and CDR2 YNNKEL come from the germline V gene (reference sequence). This CDR3 spans 18 amino acids. Here the CDR3 reads CASSQSRQRLSGSDTQYF. CDR3 sequence (DNA): TGTGCCAGCAGCCAAAGCCGTCAGCGATTGAGCGGGTCGGATACGCAGTATTTT.

Many counts were recorded for this clonotype. CDR3 bases: TGTGCCAGCAGACCTAGACAGGGGGCCTACAATGAGCAGTTCTTC. Its translation is CASRPRQGAYNEQFF. The chain is built from TRBV28 and TRBJ2-1; 9 bases are shared with TRBD1. V dropped 6 bases and J dropped 2; count of bases not matched to a gene: 5. CDR1 and CDR2 from the germline V gene are MDHEN and SYDVKM. The CDR3 extends over 15 amino acids.

The genes are TRBV20-1 and TRBJ2-2, with D possibly being TRBD2 (5 bases). Germline V CDR1 and CDR2: DFQATT, SNEGSKA (reference sequence). V shed 0 bases and J shed 9 bases, with 8 bases lying between them. This CDR3 region has 12 residues. Written as DNA, the CDR3 is TGCAGTGCTAGAGATTCCGGGAGGGAGCTGTTTTTT. Its protein product is CSARDSGRELFF.

V usage is TRBV12-3 or TRBV12-4 and J usage is TRBJ1-2; a possible D gene is TRBD1 (5 bases). The CDR3 has 12 amino acids. Trimming pared 3 bases from V and 11 bases from J, leaving 13 bases between. The CDR3 nucleotides read TGTGCCAGCAGTTTCCGACAGCTCCAGTACACCTTC. It translates to CASSFRQLQYTF.

In this sample, this clonotype turned up many times. The rearrangement links TRBV7-2 to TRBJ2-7; D may be TRBD1 or TRBD2 (5 bases each). This CDR3 spans 15 amino acids. CDR1 SGHTA and CDR2 FQGNSA come from the germline V gene. V lost 1 base and J 2 bases, leaving 12 bases between the germline ends. The chain's CDR3 is CASSLVSGTPYEQYF. In DNA, the CDR3 is TGTGCCAGCAGCTTAGTTTCAGGGACCCCCTACGAGCAGTACTTC.

This clonotype is labeled as medium-sized (0.01 to 0.1%). The chain recombines TRBV7-9 with TRBJ2-5, with 7 bases fitting TRBD2. The CDR3 has 14 amino acids. Trimming took 5 bases from V and 4 from J; bases not matched to a gene: 7. The germline gives CDR1 SEHNR, CDR2 FQNEAQ (reference sequence). For the CDR3, the DNA is TGTGCCAGCAGCCAGTCGCTAGCGGTAGAGACCCAGTACTTC. It yields the protein CASSQSLAVETQYF.